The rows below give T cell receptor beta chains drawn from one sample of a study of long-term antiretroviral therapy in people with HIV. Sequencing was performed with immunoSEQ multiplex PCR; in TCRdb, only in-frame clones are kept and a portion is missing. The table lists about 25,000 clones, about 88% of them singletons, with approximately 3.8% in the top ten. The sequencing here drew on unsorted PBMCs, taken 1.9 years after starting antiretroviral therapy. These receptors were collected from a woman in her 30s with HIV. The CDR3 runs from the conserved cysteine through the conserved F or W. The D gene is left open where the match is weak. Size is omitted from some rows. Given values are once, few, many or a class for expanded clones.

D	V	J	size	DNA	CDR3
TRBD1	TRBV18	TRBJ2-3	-	TGTGCCAGCTCACCCCGACAGGGGGCCGTAGATACGCAGTATTTT	CASSPRQGAVDTQYF
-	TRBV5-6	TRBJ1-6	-	TGTGCCAGCAGCTTTATGAAAATGGGTTCACCCCTCCACTTT	CASSFMKMGSPLHF
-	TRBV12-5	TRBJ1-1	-	TGTGCTAGTGGTTTAGGGGGTGACACTGAAGCTTTCTTT	CASGLGGDTEAFF
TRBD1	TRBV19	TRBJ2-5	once	TGTGCCAGTAGTAAAAAGGGACAGGTAGCAGAGACCCAGTACTTC	CASSKKGQVAETQYF
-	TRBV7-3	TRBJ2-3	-	TGTGCCAGCAGCTTATTAGGGGTGGCAGATACGCAGTATTTT	CASSLLGVADTQYF
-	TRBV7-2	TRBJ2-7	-	TGTGCCAGCAGCTTGATAGGGTACGAGCAGTACTTC	CASSLIGYEQYF
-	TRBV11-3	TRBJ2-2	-	TGTGCCAGCAGCTCTACCGGGGAGCTGTTTTTT	CASSSTGELFF
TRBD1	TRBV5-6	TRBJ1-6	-	TGTGCCAGCAGCGCCATGACAGGGGGCTCAAATTCACCCCTCCACTTT	CASSAMTGGSNSPLHF
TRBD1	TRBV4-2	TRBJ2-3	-	TGTGCCAGCAGCCAAGGAGACAGGGGGGATACGCAGTATTTT	CASSQGDRGDTQYF
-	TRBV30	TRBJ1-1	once	TGTGCCTGGAGTGTGAAGGGTACAGAAGACACTGAAGCTTTCTTT	CAWSVKGTEDTEAFF
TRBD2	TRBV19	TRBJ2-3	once	TGTGCCAGTAGTATCATCGCCCCGCCGGGTGGGGAGGGAAGAGATACGCAGTATTTT	CASSIIAPPGGEGRDTQYF
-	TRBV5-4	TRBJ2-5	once	TGTGCCAGCAGCCTCAAGTCGGGATCCCAAGAGACCCAGTACTTC	CASSLKSGSQETQYF
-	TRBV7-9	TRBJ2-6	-	TGTGCCAGCAGTCCTCCGTTGGTTGGCCCGAGCTCTGGGGCCAACGTCCTGACTTTC	CASSPPLVGPSSGANVLTF
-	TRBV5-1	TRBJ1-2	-	TGCGCCAGCAGCCCGGCCCTCCCGTCGGGCGGAATCGGGGGCTACACCTTC	CASSPALPSGGIGGYTF
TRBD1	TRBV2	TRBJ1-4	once	TGTGCCAGCAGGTTTCCGACAGGGCCTAATGAAAAACTGTTTTTT	CASRFPTGPNEKLFF
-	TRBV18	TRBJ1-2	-	TGTGCCAGCTCACCAGGGGGGCAGGGCTATGGCTATACCTTC	CASSPGGQGYGYTF
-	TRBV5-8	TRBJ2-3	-	TGTGCCAGCAGCTTGGGGGGTACTACAGATACGCAGTATTTT	CASSLGGTTDTQYF
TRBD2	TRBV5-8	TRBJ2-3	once	TGTGCCAGCAGCCTTAGCGGGGGGAGCACAGATACGCAGTATTTT	CASSLSGGSTDTQYF
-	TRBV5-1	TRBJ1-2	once	TGCGCCAGCAGCTTGGATCCCCGGGGACCCGGTGGCTACACCTTC	CASSLDPRGPGGYTF
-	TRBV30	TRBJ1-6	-	TGTGCCTGGAGACAGGGTTATAATTCACCCCTCCACTTT	CAWRQGYNSPLHF
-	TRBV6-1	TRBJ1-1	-	TGTGCCAGCAGTGAAGGGGTAACCACTGAAGCTTTCTTT	CASSEGVTTEAFF
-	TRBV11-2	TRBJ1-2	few	TGTGCCAGCAGCCCGACAGGCGTCTATGGCTACACCTTC	CASSPTGVYGYTF
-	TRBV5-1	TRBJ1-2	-	TGCGCCAGCAGCTTCATCGGGGGGGCGGGCTACACCTTC	CASSFIGGAGYTF
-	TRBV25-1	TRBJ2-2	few	TGTGCCAGCAGACCGCCAGGAACCACCGGGGAGCTGTTTTTT	CASRPPGTTGELFF
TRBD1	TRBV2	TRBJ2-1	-	TGTGCCAGCAGTGAAAGTCGGGACAGTCCCTACAATGAGCAGTTCTTC	CASSESRDSPYNEQFF
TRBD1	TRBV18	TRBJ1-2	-	TGTGCCAGCTCACCACGACAGGGGGCGGACTATGGCTACACCTTC	CASSPRQGADYGYTF
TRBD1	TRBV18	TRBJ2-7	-	TGTGCCAGCTTCCTCAGCGGGACAGGGGTACACGAGCAGTACTTC	CASFLSGTGVHEQYF
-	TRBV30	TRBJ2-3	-	TGTGCCTTCCCTTCCGGGCCCTCCACAGATACGCAGTATTTT	CAFPSGPSTDTQYF
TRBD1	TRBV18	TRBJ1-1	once	TGTGCCAGCTCACCTGACGGACAGGCTTACACTGAAGCTTTCTTT	CASSPDGQAYTEAFF
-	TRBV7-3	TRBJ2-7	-	TGTGCCAGCAGCTTAGGCCACAGTCTGGGCGAGCAGTACTTC	CASSLGHSLGEQYF
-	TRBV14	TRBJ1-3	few	TGTGCCAGCAGCCAAGGAGAACTCGGAAACACCATATATTTT	CASSQGELGNTIYF
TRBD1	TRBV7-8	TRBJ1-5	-	TGTGCCAGCAGCGTCGACAGGGGCGATCAGCCCCAGCATTTT	CASSVDRGDQPQHF
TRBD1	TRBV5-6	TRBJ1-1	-	TGTGCCAGCAGCTTCCGGGACAGGCCGAAAGCTGAAGCTTTCTTT	CASSFRDRPKAEAFF
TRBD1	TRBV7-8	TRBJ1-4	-	TGTGCCAGCAGCTTATTAGACAGGGGAGAAAAACTGTTTTTT	CASSLLDRGEKLFF
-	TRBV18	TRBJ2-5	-	TGTGCCAGCTCACCACCCAGTAAAGAGACCCAGTACTTC	CASSPPSKETQYF
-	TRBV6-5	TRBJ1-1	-	TGTGCCAGCGGCTGGGCAGGCGAAGCTTTCTTT	CASGWAGEAFF
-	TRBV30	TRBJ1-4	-	TGTGCCTGGACGGGCGCGCGGGCTAATGAAAAACTGTTTTTT	CAWTGARANEKLFF
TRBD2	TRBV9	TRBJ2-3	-	TGTGCCAGCAGCGTAGGCGGGGGGAGGAGCACAGATACGCAGTATTTT	CASSVGGGRSTDTQYF
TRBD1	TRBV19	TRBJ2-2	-	TGTGCCAGTAGTATTAGGGGACAGGGCATGAGAGGGGAGCTGTTTTTT	CASSIRGQGMRGELFF
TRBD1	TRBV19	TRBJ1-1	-	TGTGCCAGTAGTATACCCCCCCGGGACAGGGAGCCAGAGGCTTTCTTT	CASSIPPRDREPEAFF